This is a list of T cell receptor beta chains from one sample in a study of T cells in Graves' hyperthyroidism and ophthalmopathy. TCRdb reprocessed the multiplex PCR reads with MiXCR, giving one entry per CDR3 protein. Of about 380,000 distinct CDR3 sequences in the sample, roughly 12% were seen once. Sequencing input: blood. These receptors all come from a man aged 25 to 40 with Graves' hyperthyroidism that later progressed to Graves' ophthalmopathy. Each CDR3 is given with its conserved first and last residue. The order of the fields is J gene, V gene, D gene, clone size, CDR3 DNA, CDR3 protein. The D gene is left open where the match is weak. Clone size appears in some rows only: once, few, many, or a class for an expanded clone.

J: TRBJ2-1; V: TRBV20-1; D: -; size: many; DNA: TGCAGTGCTAGAGTAACCGGGACATCCATTGAGCAGTTCTTC; CDR3: CSARVTGTSIEQFF
J: TRBJ2-3; V: TRBV14; D: -; size: many; DNA: TGTGCCAGCAGCCAAGATCCAGATACGCAGTATTTT; CDR3: CASSQDPDTQYF
J: TRBJ2-7; V: TRBV6-6; D: TRBD1; size: many; DNA: TGTGCCAGCAGTTACTCAGTAGCGGGACAGGGGAGACACGAGCAGTACTTC; CDR3: CASSYSVAGQGRHEQYF
J: TRBJ2-1; V: TRBV14; D: -; size: -; DNA: TGTGCCAGCAGCCAAGATTCATTCGTGGGGGATGAGCAGTTCTTC; CDR3: CASSQDSFVGDEQFF
J: TRBJ1-5; V: TRBV13; D: -; size: many; DNA: TGTGCCAGCAGCTTGAGAGGGGTTGGGCAGCCCCAGCATTTT; CDR3: CASSLRGVGQPQHF
J: TRBJ1-2; V: TRBV5-1; D: -; size: few; DNA: TGCGCCAGCAGCTCCTCCCTGACTAACTATGGCTACACCTTC; CDR3: CASSSSLTNYGYTF
J: TRBJ1-1; V: TRBV5-4; D: -; size: few; DNA: TGTGCCAGCAGCTTGGATACCCTCTTAAATGCTTTCTTT; CDR3: CASSLDTLLNAFF
J: TRBJ2-7; V: TRBV28; D: TRBD1; size: few; DNA: TGTGCCAGCAGGTCGGGACAGGGCTACGAGCAGTACTTC; CDR3: CASRSGQGYEQYF
J: TRBJ2-7; V: TRBV28; D: -; size: many; DNA: TGTGCCAGCAGTTTAAGGATCTACGAGCAGTACTTC; CDR3: CASSLRIYEQYF
J: TRBJ1-4; V: TRBV28; D: -; size: many; DNA: TGTGCCAGCAGCCATCCGACAGGCCCGAATGAAAAACTGTTTTTT; CDR3: CASSHPTGPNEKLFF
J: TRBJ2-1; V: TRBV5-1; D: TRBD2; size: many; DNA: TGCGCCAGCAGCTTGAGCGGGGTCTCCTACAATGAGCAGTTCTTC; CDR3: CASSLSGVSYNEQFF
J: TRBJ2-7; V: TRBV5-1; D: -; size: -; DNA: TGCGCCAGCAGCCTACCGGGACTGACCTACGAGCAGTACTTC; CDR3: CASSLPGLTYEQYF
J: TRBJ2-3; V: TRBV6-1; D: TRBD2; size: -; DNA: TGTGCCAGCAGTGAAACTAGCGGGGATTTGACAGATACGCAGTATTTT; CDR3: CASSETSGDLTDTQYF
J: TRBJ1-2; V: TRBV11-2; D: -; size: many; DNA: TGTGCCAGCAGCTTGGGGGACCACCGTCTTGGCTACACCTTC; CDR3: CASSLGDHRLGYTF
J: TRBJ2-5; V: TRBV29-1; D: -; size: -; DNA: TGCAGCGTTGCCCGGCAAGAGACCCAGTACTTC; CDR3: CSVARQETQYF
J: TRBJ1-5; V: TRBV7-2; D: -; size: many; DNA: TGTGCCAGCAGCTTCTTAACAGGGTACCCAGTGCCCCAGCATTTT; CDR3: CASSFLTGYPVPQHF
J: TRBJ2-3; V: TRBV20-1; D: TRBD2; size: many; DNA: TGCAGCCAGACTAGCGGGGTCACAGATACGCAGTATTTT; CDR3: CSQTSGVTDTQYF
J: TRBJ1-2; V: TRBV19; D: -; size: -; DNA: TGTGCCAGTAGTATTCTAACCCAAGACTATGGCTACACCTTC; CDR3: CASSILTQDYGYTF
J: TRBJ1-2; V: TRBV12-3/TRBV12-4; D: -; size: many; DNA: TGTGCCAGCAGTTTGGGAAATGGGGGCGCCTATGGCTACACCTTC; CDR3: CASSLGNGGAYGYTF
J: TRBJ2-5; V: TRBV9; D: TRBD2; size: few; DNA: TGTGCCAGCAGCTTGGGACTAGCGGACCAAGAGACCCAGTACTTC; CDR3: CASSLGLADQETQYF
J: TRBJ1-6; V: TRBV20-1; D: TRBD1; size: -; DNA: TGCAGTGCTAGGGGGACAGGGGATTCACCCCTCCACTTT; CDR3: CSARGTGDSPLHF
J: TRBJ1-4; V: TRBV12-3/TRBV12-4; D: -; size: -; DNA: TGTGCCAGCAGCCGTGGGACGGCCGGTGAAAAACTGTTTTTT; CDR3: CASSRGTAGEKLFF
J: TRBJ1-1; V: TRBV6-1; D: -; size: many; DNA: TGTGCCAGCAGTTCGGGACAAAGTAACACTGAAGCTTTCTTT; CDR3: CASSSGQSNTEAFF
J: TRBJ2-7; V: TRBV20-1; D: -; size: few; DNA: TGCAGTGCTAGTGACAGCTCCTACGAGCAGTACTTC; CDR3: CSASDSSYEQYF
J: TRBJ2-7; V: TRBV30; D: -; size: many; DNA: TGTGCCTGCTCCGTGCGGGGCTACGAGCAGTACTTC; CDR3: CACSVRGYEQYF
J: TRBJ1-6; V: TRBV6-1; D: -; size: many; DNA: TGTGCCAGCTTCTCTGTTGGGGAAACCCCCCTCCACTTT; CDR3: CASFSVGETPLHF
J: TRBJ2-3; V: TRBV19; D: -; size: -; DNA: TGTGCCAGTAGTCAGCTGAGCACAGATACGCAGTATTTT; CDR3: CASSQLSTDTQYF
J: TRBJ2-1; V: TRBV12-3/TRBV12-4; D: TRBD2; size: few; DNA: TGTGCCAGCAGTCTTTGGGTAGCGGGGTTTGATGAGCAGTTCTTC; CDR3: CASSLWVAGFDEQFF
J: TRBJ2-7; V: TRBV7-8; D: TRBD1; size: few; DNA: TGTGCCAGCAGTTACCAGACAGGGCTCGAGCAGTACTTC; CDR3: CASSYQTGLEQYF
J: TRBJ2-7; V: TRBV5-1; D: -; size: many; DNA: TGCGCCAGCAGCATATACGGACCTTCCTACGAGCAGTACTTC; CDR3: CASSIYGPSYEQYF
J: TRBJ1-6; V: TRBV28; D: -; size: -; DNA: TGTGCCAGCAGTCCCCCGGTAATTAATTCACCCCTCCACTTT; CDR3: CASSPPVINSPLHF
J: TRBJ2-1; V: TRBV28; D: -; size: many; DNA: TGTGCCAGCAGTCCCCTGGCCTCCTACAATGAGCAGTTCTTC; CDR3: CASSPLASYNEQFF
J: TRBJ1-6; V: TRBV13; D: -; size: many; DNA: TGTGCCAGCAGCTTAGAACAGGGTACGAGTTCACCCCTCCACTTT; CDR3: CASSLEQGTSSPLHF
J: TRBJ1-3; V: TRBV2; D: -; size: few; DNA: TGTGCCAGCACTAATCCCGGACAGTCACTCTCTGGAAACACCATATATTTT; CDR3: CASTNPGQSLSGNTIYF
J: TRBJ1-4; V: TRBV25-1; D: TRBD1; size: -; DNA: TGTGCCAGCAGGGGGGACAGGAGTAATGAAAAACTGTTTTTT; CDR3: CASRGDRSNEKLFF
J: TRBJ1-1; V: TRBV4-1; D: TRBD1; size: few; DNA: TGCGCCAGCAGCCAAGATGCAGGGGGAAGGACTGAAGCTTTCTTT; CDR3: CASSQDAGGRTEAFF
J: TRBJ2-1; V: TRBV11-2; D: -; size: many; DNA: TGTGCCAGCAGAGACAGTGGATACTCCTACAATGAGCAGTTCTTC; CDR3: CASRDSGYSYNEQFF
J: TRBJ2-7; V: TRBV4-1; D: -; size: -; DNA: TGCGCCAGCAGCCAAGATGACGGGCAGGGCAGTTGGGAGCAGTACTTC; CDR3: CASSQDDGQGSWEQYF
J: TRBJ2-4; V: TRBV9; D: TRBD1; size: -; DNA: TGTGCCAGCAGCCCGCCTATGGGACAGCGAGCCAAAAACATTCAGTACTTC; CDR3: CASSPPMGQRAKNIQYF
J: TRBJ2-1; V: TRBV24-1; D: -; size: many; DNA: TGTGCCACCAGGAAACAGGGTCAGCGAGAGCAGTTCTTC; CDR3: CATRKQGQREQFF
J: TRBJ1-1; V: TRBV9; D: -; size: many; DNA: TGTGCCAGCAGAGATGGTCCGGGACATTTGAACACTGAAGCTTTCTTT; CDR3: CASRDGPGHLNTEAFF
J: TRBJ2-3; V: TRBV6-1; D: -; size: many; DNA: TGTGCCAGCAGTTCTACGGGAGACACAGATACGCAGTATTTT; CDR3: CASSSTGDTDTQYF
J: TRBJ2-5; V: TRBV6-1; D: -; size: many; DNA: TGTGCCAGCAGTGCAGGGAAAGAGACCCAGTACTTC; CDR3: CASSAGKETQYF
J: TRBJ2-3; V: TRBV18; D: -; size: -; DNA: TGTGCCAGCTCAACAGGGACTCCAGCCCTCACAGATACGCAGTATTTT; CDR3: CASSTGTPALTDTQYF
J: TRBJ1-2; V: TRBV30; D: -; size: many; DNA: TGTGCCTGGAGTGTACAGGGAGGCTATGGCTACACCTTC; CDR3: CAWSVQGGYGYTF
J: TRBJ2-5; V: TRBV30; D: -; size: few; DNA: TGTGCCTGGAGTCCTGGGTCCCAAGAGACCCAGTACTTC; CDR3: CAWSPGSQETQYF
J: TRBJ2-7; V: TRBV10-3; D: -; size: few; DNA: TGTGCCATCAGTGAGGCGAACGTCTACGAGCAGTACTTC; CDR3: CAISEANVYEQYF
J: TRBJ2-1; V: TRBV29-1; D: TRBD1; size: few; DNA: TGCAGCGTTGTTCAGGGGGCTTACAATGAGCAGTTCTTC; CDR3: CSVVQGAYNEQFF
J: TRBJ2-7; V: TRBV13; D: TRBD1; size: -; DNA: TGTGCCAGCAGCTTTAGGTGGGGACAGGGAGGTGAGCAGTACTTC; CDR3: CASSFRWGQGGEQYF
J: TRBJ1-4; V: TRBV12-3/TRBV12-4; D: TRBD1; size: many; DNA: TGTGCCAGCACTAAGACAGGGTGGGGAGAAAAACTGTTTTTT; CDR3: CASTKTGWGEKLFF
J: TRBJ1-2; V: TRBV5-1; D: -; size: many; DNA: TGCGCCAGCGAACCACCTGGCTACACCTTC; CDR3: CASEPPGYTF
J: TRBJ1-2; V: TRBV7-9; D: -; size: many; DNA: TGTGCCAGCAGCAATAGACCGGGTGGCTACACCTTC; CDR3: CASSNRPGGYTF
J: TRBJ2-3; V: TRBV11-2; D: TRBD1; size: many; DNA: TGTGCCAGCAGCTTACCAGGACAGGGGATCCCCACAGATACGCAGTATTTT; CDR3: CASSLPGQGIPTDTQYF
J: TRBJ1-5; V: TRBV2; D: TRBD1; size: few; DNA: TGTGCCAGCAGTGAATTTAGACAGGGGGCGGGGAGCAATCAGCCCCAGCATTTT; CDR3: CASSEFRQGAGSNQPQHF